This TCR beta chain is from a study of cytomegalovirus exposure and HLA in healthy donors. V shed 0 bases, J shed 8 bases, and the junction held 5 bases outside the gene matches. The CDR3 covers 15 residues. Looked up from germline, CDR1 is SEHNR and CDR2 is FQNEAQ (reference sequence). PCR amplification relied on 60 Vbeta primers (plus 13 Jbeta primers). Authors' data handling: The authors later counted tens of millions of unique TCR beta chains, some 11 million of them shared. Clones were read by immunoSEQ multiplex PCR, and TCRdb kept only the in-frame ones, dropping some. From that table come the V and J calls and clone size; the DNA was used to work out D and trimming. The profile shows 150,000 or so clones, more than 60% of them singletons. This clone has a handful of counts.

This TCR was recovered from a man aged 40-49 years in good health and CMV-seropositive. The material sequenced was PBMCs. This chain joins TRBV7-9 and TRBJ1-4, with 8 bases identical to TRBD1. The CDR3: CASSLAGQGGEKLFF. The CDR3 DNA is TGTGCCAGCAGCTTAGCCGGACAGGGAGGGGAAAAACTGTTTTTT.